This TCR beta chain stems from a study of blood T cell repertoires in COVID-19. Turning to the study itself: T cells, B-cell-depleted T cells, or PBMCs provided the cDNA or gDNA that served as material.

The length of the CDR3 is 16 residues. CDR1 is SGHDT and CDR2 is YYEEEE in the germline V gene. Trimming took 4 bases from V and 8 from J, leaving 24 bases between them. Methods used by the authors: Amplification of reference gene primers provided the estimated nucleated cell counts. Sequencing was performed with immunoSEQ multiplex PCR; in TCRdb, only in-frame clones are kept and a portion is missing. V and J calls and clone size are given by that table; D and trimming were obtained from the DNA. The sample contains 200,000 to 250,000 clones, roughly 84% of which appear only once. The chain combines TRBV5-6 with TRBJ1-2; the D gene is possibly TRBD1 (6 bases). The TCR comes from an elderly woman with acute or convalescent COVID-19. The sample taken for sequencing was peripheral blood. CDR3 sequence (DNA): TGTGCCAGCAGCCCACGAGGGGTAGGGGGGACTATCGGCTACACCTTC. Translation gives CASSPRGVGGTIGYTF. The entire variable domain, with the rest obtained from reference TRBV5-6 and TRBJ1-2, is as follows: DAGVTQSPTHLIKTRGQQVTLRCSPKSGHDTVSWYQQALGQGPQFIFQYYEEEERQRGNFPDRFSGHQFPNYSSELNVNALLLGDSALYLCASSPRGVGGTIGYTFGSGTRLTVV.